This T cell receptor (beta chain) is from a study of T cell responses to AZD1222 COVID-19 vaccine. V dropped 2 bases and J dropped 0; count of bases not matched to a gene: 4. The CDR3 is 16 residues long. CDR1 is MNHEY, CDR2 SVGAGI, per germline. Of note for this clone: Its antigen is still unknown.

The repertoire was sequenced with immunoSEQ multiplex PCR; TCRdb's copy has only in-frame clones and lacks some. This sample yields 120,000 to 150,000 clones, of which roughly 90% are seen a single time; just over 3% belongs to the top ten. Findings and caveats of the study: Baseline serostatus was positive in only six AZD1222 recipients. Clonal diversity was possibly underestimated, and white British individuals and females predominated among donors.

The receptor was derived from an adult in good health. The specimen was peripheral blood, collected on day 0 of AZD1222 vaccination. The chain joins TRBV6-5 to TRBJ1-3; TRBD1 aligns across 7 bases. CDR3 nucleotides: TGTGCCAGCAGTTACGACAGGGCCAGCTCTGGAAACACCATATATTTT. Encoded protein: CASSYDRASSGNTIYF.